This T cell receptor (beta chain) was obtained from a study of T cells in women clearing cervical HPV infection. The study, taken as a whole, reports: Effector/memory and HPV-specific T cells were not isolated, and association timing is unknown.

Concerning this clone: Its antigen is not identified. The sequenced fragment ends 3 residues before the CDR3 boundary, so the rest is inferred from the germline J gene.

V trimming: 3 bases; J trimming: 4 bases; junction bases outside the gene matches: 4. CDR1 is SEHNR and CDR2 is FQNEAQ in the germline V gene (reference sequence). This CDR3 has 15 residues. Method: immunoSEQ multiplex PCR; TCRdb's copy keeps in-frame clones and lacks some. The sample includes 39,000 or so clones. The chain links TRBV7-9 to TRBJ1-4; 8 bases match TRBD1. Sequenced material: blood buffy coat. This clonotype originated in a woman aged 18 to 75 with a cervical HPV16 infection that either progressed to CIN3+ or cleared (not recorded which). The CDR3 reads CASSFDTGGNEKLFF. The DNA read from the CDR3 is TGTGCCAGCAGCTTCGATACAGGGGGTAATGAAAAA.